This T cell receptor (beta chain) originates from a study of T-cell memory formation after mild COVID-19. Note on this clonotype: Antigen specificity is unknown.

Findings and limits, study-wide: The pre-infection memory compartment contained some responding clones, suggesting cross-reactive memory joined.

TCRdb reprocessed the 5' RACE reads via MiXCR and lists one record per CDR3 protein. Here the sample spans about 410,000 distinct CDR3 sequences, roughly 18% being singletons. Per germline, CDR1 MDHEN and CDR2 SYDVKM. The ends lost 8 bases at V and 4 bases at J; junction bases unmatched: 2. The CDR3 loop spans 13 amino acids. This clonotype originated in a man aged 18 to 30 who had mild COVID-19 (a few samples of this study predate the infection). Cell type and time point are not known. Sequencing was done on a sample of PBMCs or a T cell subset sorted from them (not recorded which). The chain employs TRBV28 and TRBJ2-1, with TRBD2 matching over 10 bases. The CDR3 region is CASGTSEYNEQFF. The CDR3 DNA reads TGTGCCAGCGGGACTAGCGAGTACAATGAGCAGTTCTTC.